This T cell receptor beta chain was observed in a study of blood T cell repertoires in COVID-19. V dropped 5 bases and J dropped 8; count of bases not matched to a gene: 5. This CDR3 region has 14 residues. Per the germline V gene, CDR1 is SGHDT and CDR2 is YYEEEE. The data were produced by immunoSEQ multiplex PCR, yet TCRdb's version contains in-frame clones alone and is incomplete. The sample carries hundreds of thousands of clones, 65% to 90% recorded once. The V gene is TRBV5-6, the J gene TRBJ1-4; 11 bases fit TRBD1. Sequenced sample: peripheral blood. This TCR derives from a woman in her 70s with COVID-19, enrolled during active disease. The DNA of the CDR3 is TGTGCCAGCAGGCAGGACAGGGGGCCCGAAAAACTGTTTTTT. Translation gives CASRQDRGPEKLFF.